The sequence of this T cell receptor beta chain was determined in a study of T cells in Graves' hyperthyroidism and ophthalmopathy. Study-wide findings and caveats: The model forecast ophthalmopathy, anticipating it by a median around 6.4 months before onset.

Fresh peripheral blood, under 11 ml, yielded the PBMCs. Researchers amplified the TCR beta CDR3 regions from RNA transcripts. Initially, a first-round RT-PCR of the TCR CDR3 employed the HTBI primer set. From the multiplex PCR reads, TCRdb called clonotypes with MiXCR, one entry per CDR3 protein. Among about 400,000 distinct CDR3 sequences listed, 15% were seen once. This clonotype was found many times. Its specificity is not known. The CDR3 extends over 14 amino acids. Trimming took off 11 bases at V and 0 bases at J, with 13 bases between the two ends. Looked up from germline, CDR1 is LGHDT and CDR2 is YNNKEL (reference sequence).

The sample taken for sequencing was blood. This sequence was found in a woman in her fifties or sixties with Graves' ophthalmopathy. The chain carries TRBV3-1 and TRBJ1-4; possibly TRBD1 for D (5 bases). The CDR3 nucleotides are TGTGCCGCAGGAGGGGCCCCAACTAATGAAAAACTGTTTTTT. This translates into CAAGGAPTNEKLFF.